One T cell receptor beta chain is described in this entry. This sample was taken from a study of blood T cell repertoires in COVID-19. Overall study context: Samples taken during acute and convalescent COVID-19 were collected in the United States, Italy and Spain. PBMCs, B-cell-depleted T cells, or T cells provided the cDNA or gDNA that made up the material.

As processed by the authors: Estimation of nucleated cell counts relied on the amplification of reference gene primers. Libraries were prepared by immunoSEQ multiplex PCR; TCRdb keeps only in-frame clonotypes and omits some of them. The V and J calls and clone size are taken from that table; D and trimming were inferred from the DNA. Here the sample spans under 120,000 clones, roughly nine tenths being singletons. The source material was peripheral blood. The sequence derives from a woman of 80 years or more with acute or convalescent COVID-19.

CDR3 sequence reads: CASSLGGVYQPQHF. The DNA of the CDR3 is TGTGCCAGCTCATTGGGGGGAGTATATCAGCCCCAGCATTTT. This chain joins TRBV18 and TRBJ1-5; possible D gene TRBD1, 5 bases. The V gene lost 5 bases and the J gene lost 5 bases, with 13 bases spanning the gap. Looked up from germline, CDR1 is KGHSH and CDR2 is LQKENI. This CDR3 has 14 amino acids.